This T cell receptor beta chain stems from a study of post-analysis software for immune sequencing data. Overall study: Relapsing-remitting, secondary progressive and progressive-relapsing courses of multiple sclerosis were included. Study outcomes and limitations: Comparison with controls showed significantly lower normalized Chao1 diversity in multiple sclerosis patients. A few TRBV segments occurring more often in patients than controls included TRBV5-6, TRBV5-1 and TRBV20-1. By F measure, strong co-clustering occurred among samples prepared in the same batch.

Regarding this clonotype: The antigen remains undetermined.

This CDR3 has 15 residues. Trimming removed 2 bases at V and 1 base at J, with 8 bases between. The germline V gene encodes CDR1 LGHNA and CDR2 YNFKEQ. Unique molecular identifiers tagged the TCR beta cDNA libraries. TCRdb analysed the PCR reads with MiXCR anew, one entry per CDR3 protein. The sample consists of just over 250,000 distinct CDR3 sequences, 35% to 40% of them appearing once. The material sequenced was blood. This chain connects TRBV4-2 to TRBJ2-2; D is unclear. This TCR was sampled from a girl aged 10-17 years with multiple sclerosis. The CDR3 DNA is TGTGCCAGCAGCCAAATGAGCGTGAACACCGGGGAGCTGTTTTTT. Encoded protein: CASSQMSVNTGELFF.